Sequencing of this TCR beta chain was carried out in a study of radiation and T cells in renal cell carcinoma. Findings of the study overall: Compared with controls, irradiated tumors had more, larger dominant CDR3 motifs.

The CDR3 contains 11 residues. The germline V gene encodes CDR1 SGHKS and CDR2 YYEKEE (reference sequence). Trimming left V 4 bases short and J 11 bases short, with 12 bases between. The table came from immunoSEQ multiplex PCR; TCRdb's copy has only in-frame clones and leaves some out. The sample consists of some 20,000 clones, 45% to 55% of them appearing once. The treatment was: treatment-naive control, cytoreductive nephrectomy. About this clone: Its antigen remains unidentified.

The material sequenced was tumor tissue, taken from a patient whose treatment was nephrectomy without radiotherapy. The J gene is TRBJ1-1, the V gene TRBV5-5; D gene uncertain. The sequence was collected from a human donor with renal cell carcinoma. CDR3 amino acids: CASSVTDTAFF. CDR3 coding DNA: TGTGCCAGCAGCGTAACAGACACCGCTTTCTTT.